This T cell receptor beta chain was identified in a study of cytomegalovirus exposure and HLA in healthy donors. Study-wide context: Counted in an early data release were approximately 85 million unique TCRs from HLA-typed donors.

Concerning this clone itself: Its antigen is not known.

PCR employed 60 Vbeta and 13 Jbeta primers. The table came from immunoSEQ multiplex PCR; TCRdb's copy has only in-frame clones and leaves some out. The data contain over 150,000 clones, 82% of them singletons. Regarding the study as a whole: Later on, an analysis found that several of the most significant clusters appeared to be linked to common viral pathogens, which included parvovirus B19.

This receptor was taken from a male donor in good health and CMV-seropositive. Material for sequencing was PBMCs.

CDR3 protein: CASSGGGEGQPQHF. CDR3 nucleotides: TGTGCCAGCAGTGGGGGGGGTGAGGGACAGCCCCAGCATTTT. The chain employs TRBV6-1 and TRBJ1-5; a weak D match, TRBD1 (5 bases). The germline V gene encodes CDR1 MNHNS and CDR2 SASEGT. With 4 bases removed from V and 7 bases from J, the gap between germline ends came to 14 bases. The CDR3 sequence is 14 residues long.